At least ten counts were recorded for the clone carrying this T cell receptor (beta chain). This sample stems from a study of early T cells in non-severe SARS-CoV-2 infection. At the level of the study: The study sequenced bulk RNA from unsorted whole blood, with chains unpaired.

Unique molecular identifiers were added to individual cDNA molecules. TCRdb called the 5' RACE reads again in MiXCR, with one record for every CDR3 protein. This table holds about 48,000 distinct CDR3 sequences, 6% to 8% found once. This sequence originates from an adult who was a healthcare worker with PCR-confirmed SARS-CoV-2 infection or an uninfected control (not recorded which). Sequences were obtained from whole blood.

DNA for the CDR3: TGTGCCAGTAGTGTACAGGGATCCCAGCCCCAGCATTTT. As protein: CASSVQGSQPQHF. The chain recombines TRBV19 with TRBJ1-5; weak D call: TRBD1 (6 bases). V was shortened by 5 bases and J by 7 bases, with 12 bases between the two germline ends. The CDR3 length is 13 residues. Germline V gene data show CDR1 as LNHDA and CDR2 as SQIVND (reference sequence).